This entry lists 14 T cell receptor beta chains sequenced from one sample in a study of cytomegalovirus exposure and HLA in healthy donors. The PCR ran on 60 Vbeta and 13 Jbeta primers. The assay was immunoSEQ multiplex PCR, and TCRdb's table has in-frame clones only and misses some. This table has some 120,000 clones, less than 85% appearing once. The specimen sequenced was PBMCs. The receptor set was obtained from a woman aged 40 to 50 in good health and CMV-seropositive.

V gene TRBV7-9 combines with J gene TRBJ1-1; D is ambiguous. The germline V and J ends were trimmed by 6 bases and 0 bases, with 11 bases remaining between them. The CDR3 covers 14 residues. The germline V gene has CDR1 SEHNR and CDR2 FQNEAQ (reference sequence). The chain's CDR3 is CASSVAGLNTEAFF. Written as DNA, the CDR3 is TGTGCCAGCAGTGTAGCGGGCCTGAACACTGAAGCTTTCTTT.

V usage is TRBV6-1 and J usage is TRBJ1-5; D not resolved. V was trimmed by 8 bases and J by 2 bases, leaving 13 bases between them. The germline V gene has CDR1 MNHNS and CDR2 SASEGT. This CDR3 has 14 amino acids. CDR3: CASYRGIGNQPQHF. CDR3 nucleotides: TGTGCCAGCTACCGGGGAATCGGCAATCAGCCCCAGCATTTT.

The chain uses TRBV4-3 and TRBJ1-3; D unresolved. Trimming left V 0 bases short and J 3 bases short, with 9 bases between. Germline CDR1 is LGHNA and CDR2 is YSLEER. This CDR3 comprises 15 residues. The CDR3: CASSQDTGFGNTIYF. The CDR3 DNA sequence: TGCGCCAGCAGCCAAGATACCGGGTTTGGAAACACCATATATTTT.

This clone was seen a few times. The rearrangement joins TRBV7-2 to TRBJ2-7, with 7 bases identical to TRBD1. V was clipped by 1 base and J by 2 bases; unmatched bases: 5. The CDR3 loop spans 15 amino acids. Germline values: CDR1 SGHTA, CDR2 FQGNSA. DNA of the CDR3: TGTGCCAGCAGCTTAGGTCAGGGGGTTACCTACGAGCAGTACTTC. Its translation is CASSLGQGVTYEQYF.

CDR3 in amino acids: CASFATVSGNTIYF. The CDR3 DNA follows: TGTGCCAGCTTTGCCACGGTCTCTGGAAACACCATATATTTT. This chain links TRBV28 with TRBJ1-3; no clear D gene. From germline, CDR1 is MDHEN and CDR2 SYDVKM. The CDR3 contains 14 residues. V was shortened by 8 bases and J by 0 bases, with 11 bases between the two germline ends.

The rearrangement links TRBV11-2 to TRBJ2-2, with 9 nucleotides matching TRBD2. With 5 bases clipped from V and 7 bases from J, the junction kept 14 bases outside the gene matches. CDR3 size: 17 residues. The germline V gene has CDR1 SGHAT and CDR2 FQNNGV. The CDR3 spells CASSVLLAGGPGGELFF. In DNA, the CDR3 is TGTGCCAGCAGCGTCCTTCTTGCGGGGGGGCCTGGCGGGGAGCTGTTTTTT.

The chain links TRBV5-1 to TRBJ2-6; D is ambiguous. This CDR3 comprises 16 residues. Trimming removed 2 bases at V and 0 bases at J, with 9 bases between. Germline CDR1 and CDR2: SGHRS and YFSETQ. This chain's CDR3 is CASSLPGSSGANVLTF. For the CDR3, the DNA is TGCGCCAGCAGCTTACCAGGCAGCTCTGGGGCCAACGTCCTGACTTTC.

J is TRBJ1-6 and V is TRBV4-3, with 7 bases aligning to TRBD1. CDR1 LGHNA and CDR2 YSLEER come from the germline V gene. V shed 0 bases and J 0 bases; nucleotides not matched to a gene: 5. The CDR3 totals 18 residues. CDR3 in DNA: TGCGCCAGCAGCCAAGAGTCGGGACAGAGCTCCTATAATTCACCCCTCCACTTT. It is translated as CASSQESGQSSYNSPLHF.

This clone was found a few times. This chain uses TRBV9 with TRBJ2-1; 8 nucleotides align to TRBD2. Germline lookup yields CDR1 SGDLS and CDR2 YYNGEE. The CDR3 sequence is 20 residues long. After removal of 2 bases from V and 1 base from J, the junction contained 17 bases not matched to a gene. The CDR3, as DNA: TGTGCCAGCAGCGTCTTATCTGTTGCCGGGACTAGTATGTCCTACAATGAGCAGTTCTTC. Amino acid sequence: CASSVLSVAGTSMSYNEQFF.

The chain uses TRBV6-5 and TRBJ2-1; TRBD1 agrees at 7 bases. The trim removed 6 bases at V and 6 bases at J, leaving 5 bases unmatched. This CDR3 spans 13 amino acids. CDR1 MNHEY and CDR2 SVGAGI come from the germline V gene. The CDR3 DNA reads TGTGCCAGCAGATACGACAGGGTCAATGAGCAGTTCTTC. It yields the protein CASRYDRVNEQFF.

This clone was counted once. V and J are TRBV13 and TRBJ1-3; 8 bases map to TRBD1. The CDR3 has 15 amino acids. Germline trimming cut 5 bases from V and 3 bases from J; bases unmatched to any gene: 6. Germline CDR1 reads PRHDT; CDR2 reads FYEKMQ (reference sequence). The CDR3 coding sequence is TGTGCCAGCAGCCGGAACAGGGGGTTTGGAAACACCATATATTTT. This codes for CASSRNRGFGNTIYF.

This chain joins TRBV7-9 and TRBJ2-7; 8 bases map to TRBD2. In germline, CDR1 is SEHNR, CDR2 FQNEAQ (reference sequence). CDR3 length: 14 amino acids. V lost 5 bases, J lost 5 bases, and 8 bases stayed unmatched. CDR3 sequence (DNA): TGTGCCAGCAGCCTCGACGGGGGGGGCAACGAGCAGTACTTC. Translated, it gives CASSLDGGGNEQYF.

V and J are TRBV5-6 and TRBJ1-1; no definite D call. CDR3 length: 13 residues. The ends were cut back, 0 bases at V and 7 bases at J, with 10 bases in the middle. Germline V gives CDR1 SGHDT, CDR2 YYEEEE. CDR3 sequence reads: CASSLARLGEAFF. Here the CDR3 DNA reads TGTGCCAGCAGCTTGGCCAGGTTAGGTGAAGCTTTCTTT.

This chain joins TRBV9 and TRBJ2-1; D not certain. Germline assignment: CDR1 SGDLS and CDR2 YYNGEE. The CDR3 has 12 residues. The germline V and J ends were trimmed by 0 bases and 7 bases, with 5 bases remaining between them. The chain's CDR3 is CASSVAENEQFF. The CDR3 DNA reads TGTGCCAGCAGCGTAGCGGAGAATGAGCAGTTCTTC.